The T cell receptor (beta chain) described here comes from a study of T-cell memory formation after mild COVID-19. V was pared by 6 bases and J by 5 bases, with 6 bases of the junction left unmatched. The CDR3 length is 13 residues. The germline V gene encodes CDR1 SGHTS and CDR2 YDEGEE. This clonotype showed up just a few times. Its antigen is as yet unknown. Findings and caveats of the study: A balance of CD4 and CD8 characterized clones contracting day 15 to 85, whereas later expanders leaned CD4+.

TCRdb ran MiXCR on the 5' RACE reads and lists one entry per CDR3 protein. The table shows about 600,000 distinct CDR3 sequences, with less than 25% occurring only once. The chain has TRBV5-8 and TRBJ1-1; 8 nucleotides agree with TRBD1. Material for sequencing was PBMCs or a T cell subset sorted from them (not recorded which). This TCR came from an adult woman who had mild COVID-19 (a few samples of this study predate the infection). Cell type and time point are not known. The CDR3 loop is CASTRTGPTEAFF. Here the CDR3 DNA reads TGTGCCAGCACCCGGACAGGGCCAACTGAAGCTTTCTTT.